This TCR beta chain stems from a study of breast tumors, draining lymph nodes, adjacent tissues. Overall study results and limits: Tumors had less TCR diversity than lymph nodes, more than nontumor tissue. Data only fit, rather than demonstrated, lymph node origin of most tumor T cells. Luminal-like breast cancer showed significantly higher tumor–nontumor repertoire similarity than basal-like.

Germline V gives CDR1 SGHAT, CDR2 FQNNGV. This CDR3 comprises 18 residues. Trimming cost V 1 base and J 3 bases; bases outside gene matches: 12. TCRdb re-analysed the multiplex PCR reads in MiXCR, keeping a single row per CDR3 protein. This table holds about 120,000 distinct CDR3 sequences, 15% to 20% found once. Breast cancer patients provided tissue from their axillary draining lymph nodes. This clonotype has a count of ten or more. Its antigen is undetermined. The sample consisted of axillary lymph node tissue. The TCR sequence derives from a female donor with breast cancer. Some clones in this sample may be carry-over from other donors' samples. V is TRBV11-2 and J is TRBJ2-5, with 9 bases fitting TRBD1. The CDR3 coding sequence is TGTGCCAGCAGCTTAGGGGTCCGACAGGGGGGTTGGGAAGAGACCCAGTACTTC. Protein: CASSLGVRQGGWEETQYF.